This T cell receptor beta chain was sequenced during a study of beta chain features in type 1 diabetes (dated by TCRdb to the late 2010s). For the wider study: No differences in mean age, gender distribution, total cell number or subset yield were found between patients and healthy donors. A total of about 100 million sorted cells were examined across all samples, and RNA yield correlated strongly with the number of cells per subset. The study compared the TCRB repertoires of sorted circulating CD4+ T cell subsets in recently diagnosed type 1 diabetes patients with those in matched healthy donors. Whereas all 28 donors provided naive and central memory subsets, regulatory and stem cell-like memory subsets were isolated from just 8 patients and about eight healthy donors. General findings and caveats noted by the study authors: PCR might favor shorter templates, but patient and control samples were amplified and corrected together, so any skew would affect both groups equally. Because cDNA was sequenced instead of genomic DNA, highly expressing activated cells could be over-represented, though the groups showed no difference in activation or CD3 levels. Patients with type 1 diabetes made fewer insertions and deleted more nucleotides at VDJ recombination sites, implying thymic rearrangement abnormalities. The naive, central memory and regulatory TCRB repertoires appeared to resemble one another more closely among patients than among healthy donors. Because small numbers of individuals were included in the HLA sub-analyses, any influence of HLA type on TCRB rearrangement was left unresolved. A moderate but significant shortening of TCRB CDR3 length was observed in type 1 diabetes patients in all four CD4+ subsets.

This clone was seen a few times. The antigen this receptor binds is unknown. It has no much larger one-base neighbor in the sample; base qualities were not kept. A single peripheral blood draw of around 120 mL on average was collected from each donor into heparinised tubes. Naive, central memory, regulatory and stem cell-like memory CD4+ T cells were sorted on a BD FACSAria II using a panel including CD45RO, CCR7, CD25, CD127, CD95 and CD27. Every sorted population had a purity above 98%. Right away, PBMCs were isolated by Lymphoprep density gradient centrifugation and were stained directly, with no culture step. So that batch effects would be minimized, each experiment stained and sorted samples in pairs, pairing one healthy donor with one patient. All of the isolated RNA was reverse transcribed with the High Capacity cDNA Reverse Transcription Kit, so expressed TCRB transcripts were sequenced. Deep immunoSEQ sequencing was performed on naive, central memory and regulatory T cell samples, with an average of roughly 3.3 million total reads per sample. Sorted cells were lysed in RLT buffer, and RNA was extracted using DNase-treated RNeasy Micro or Mini kits according to cell number. To prevent cross-contamination, every cell subset was processed on its own, while patient and healthy donor samples were processed together. The immunoSEQ multiplex PCR was used to amplify TCRB sequences from cDNA, yielding 87-bp fragments that span the CDR3 region. Sequencing of the amplicons was performed on the Illumina HiSeq platform. The study's processing was this. PCR bias was computationally corrected using synthetic template baselines, reads within Hamming distance 2 were collapsed, and singletons that could not be merged were discarded. Reads were aligned against IMGT to assign V, D and J genes, CDR3 length and insertions or deletions at six rearrangement sites. Within each subset, clonotype counts were normalized to the number of sorted cells before true diversity and Gini coefficients were calculated with the tcR R package. The overlap coefficient, calculated on TCRB nucleotide sequences, was used to measure repertoire sharing. Out-of-frame TCRB sequences from naive cells were analyzed to stand in for the pre-selection repertoire. TCRdb holds this immuneACCESS table with in-frame rearrangements only. Some clones are missing; in checked studies, unresolved V genes explain under half, and the rest has no known cause. V and J calls and clone size follow that table, whereas D and trimming were derived from the DNA. The sample profile shows 630,000 or so clones; over 12% of them were found once. The ten largest account for just under 0.04% of the sample.

The CDR3, cysteine through phenylalanine, is 13 amino acids long. Only CDR3 DNA remains: 39 bases, in frame from the first base. V lost 0 bases and J lost 2 bases; the stretch between them is 5 bases long. Sequences SGHNT (CDR1) and YYREEE (CDR2) are obtained from the germline V gene (reference sequence). This sequence originates from a man aged 18 to 29 with type 1 diabetes. The sample consisted of naive CD4+ T cells from blood. The sample's cell subset or site label is to be understood as: true naive CD4+ T cells. The chain uses TRBV5-4 and TRBJ1-1, with the D gene too uncertain to name. The CDR3 protein is CASSLESNTEAFF. In nucleotide form, the sequence is TGTGCCAGCAGCTTGGAGAGTAACACTGAAGCTTTCTTT.